A single sample gave rise to the 13 T cell receptor beta chains below, sequenced in a study of identical twins (dated by TCRdb to the mid-2010s). Library preparation used 5' RACE. Sequencing was performed on an Illumina HiSeq 2000. The raw public data were reprocessed by TCRdb itself: fastp quality trimming at Q25, MiXCR clonotype calling, in-frame beta chains only. Under each unique CDR3 protein, matching rows form one entry showing the most common genes and DNA. The sample records under 1 million distinct CDR3 sequences, 12% of which are singletons. The top ten constitute 1.5% to 2% of the sample. This same sample was also part of a study on yellow fever vaccine responses in identical twins.

The sample taken for sequencing was PBMCs. All receptors derive from a young woman in good health.

The rearrangement uses TRBV27 and TRBJ2-7; TRBD1 agrees at 9 bases. Germline values: CDR1 MNHEY, CDR2 SMNVEV (reference sequence). CDR3 length: 14 residues. V gave up 5 bases and J gave up 3 bases; unmatched junction bases: 5. The CDR3, as DNA: TGTGCCAGCAGTAAGACAGGGGGGAACTACGAGCAGTACTTC. Encoded protein: CASSKTGGNYEQYF.

This clonotype was seen only a few times. This chain uses TRBV18 with TRBJ2-4; no clear D. From germline, CDR1 is KGHSH and CDR2 LQKENI. This CDR3 spans 12 amino acids. V was trimmed by 4 bases and J by 8 bases, leaving 9 bases between them. Written as DNA, the CDR3 is TGTGCCAGCTCACTACAACGGGACATTCAGTACTTC. Protein product: CASSLQRDIQYF.

V usage is TRBV5-6 and J usage is TRBJ1-2; no reliable D call. The CDR3 sequence is 11 residues long. Between the trimmed V and J ends, which lost 4 bases and 11 bases, there was a span of 12 bases. The germline V gene encodes CDR1 SGHDT and CDR2 YYEEEE. CDR3 in DNA: TGTGCCAGCAGCGAGCGGGCCGGATACACCTTC. Protein: CASSERAGYTF.

The rearrangement links TRBV12-3 or TRBV12-4 to TRBJ2-1; D is unresolved. V lost 5 bases, J lost 6 bases, and 14 bases lay in between. This CDR3 has 14 amino acids. CDR3 DNA sequence: TGTGCCAGCAGTCCGACCGGTGCCGGCAATGAGCAGTTCTTC. Its translation: CASSPTGAGNEQFF.

This chain joins TRBV7-2 and TRBJ2-1; D gene ambiguous. CDR3 size: 12 residues. The germline gives CDR1 SGHTA, CDR2 FQGNSA. With 5 bases removed from V and 9 bases from J, the gap between germline ends came to 11 bases. The CDR3 DNA follows: TGTGCCAGCAGCCCAACTCAATCTGAGCAGTTCTTC. Protein sequence: CASSPTQSEQFF.

This clonotype was recorded many times. This sequence joins TRBV3-1 and TRBJ2-1; D is ambiguous. The CDR3 loop spans 15 amino acids. Germline CDR1 is LGHDT and CDR2 is YNNKEL (reference sequence). V was trimmed by 6 bases and J by 0 bases, leaving 12 bases between them. The CDR3 DNA is TGTGCCAGCAGAGTGACCATTAGCTCCTACAATGAGCAGTTCTTC. This translates into CASRVTISSYNEQFF.

The chain joins TRBV24-1 to TRBJ2-3, with TRBD2 matching over 11 bases. The CDR3 is 16 amino acids. V shed 10 bases, J shed 5 bases, and the junction held 13 bases outside the gene matches. Germline V gives CDR1 KGHDR, CDR2 SFDVKD. CDR3 coding DNA: TGTGCCACTTCGAGGACTAGCGGGTTAGCAATAGATACGCAGTATTTT. Protein: CATSRTSGLAIDTQYF.

CDR3 in amino acids: CAISDTAGTGETQYF. CDR3 sequence (DNA): TGTGCCATCAGTGATACTGCCGGGACTGGAGAGACCCAGTACTTC. This rearrangement joins TRBV10-3 to TRBJ2-5, with a weak D call TRBD2 (6 bases). The CDR3 has 15 amino acids. V was cut by 3 bases and J by 4 bases, with 15 bases left in between. Germline V gene lookup returns CDR1 ENHRY and CDR2 SYGVKD.

This clonotype was seen a few times. The gene calls are TRBV12-5 and TRBJ2-3, with D tentatively TRBD2 (6 bases). Per the germline V gene, CDR1 is LGHNT and CDR2 is FRNRAP. Trimming stripped 0 bases from V and 6 bases from J, with 31 bases between. The CDR3 has 21 residues. CDR3 bases: TGTGCTAGTGGTTTGGTACCGTCCATATTTGGCGGGACGCCGTCGGGTGATACGCAGTATTTT. It specifies CASGLVPSIFGGTPSGDTQYF. The entire variable domain, with the rest obtained from reference TRBV12-5 and TRBJ2-3, is as follows: DARVTQTPRHKVTEMGQEVTMRCQPILGHNTVFWYRQTMMQGLELLAYFRNRAPLDDSGMPKDRFSAEMPDATLATLKIQPSEPRDSAVYFCASGLVPSIFGGTPSGDTQYFGPGTRLTVL.

The chain has TRBV10-3 and TRBJ2-7; 9 bases are a match to TRBD2. The germline CDR1 and CDR2 sequences are ENHRY and SYGVKD. V dropped 5 bases and J dropped 7; count of bases not matched to a gene: 9. There are 14 residues in the CDR3. The CDR3 nucleotides read TGTGCCATCAGTCCTTTAGCGGGGGCTATGGAGCAGTACTTC. The encoded protein is CAISPLAGAMEQYF.

This clonotype was detected ten times or more. The CDR3 protein is CASTPVASSNNNEQFF. The CDR3 nucleotides are TGCGCCAGCACCCCTGTAGCCTCGTCGAATAACAATGAGCAGTTCTTC. The J gene is TRBJ2-1, the V gene TRBV5-1; D remains ambiguous. The CDR3 runs 16 residues. V shed 6 bases and J shed 5 bases, with 21 bases lying between them. CDR1 is SGHRS and CDR2 is YFSETQ in the germline V gene. Looking up the rest from reference TRBV5-1 and TRBJ2-1 gives the full variable domain: KAGVTQTPRYLIKTRGQQVTLSCSPISGHRSVSWYQQTPGQGLQFLFEYFSETQRNKGNFPGRFSGRQFSNSRSEMNVSTLELGDSALYLCASTPVASSNNNEQFFGPGTRLTVL.

The chain has TRBV5-1 and TRBJ2-2; 11 bases are shared with TRBD2. Per the germline V gene, CDR1 is SGHRS and CDR2 is YFSETQ. The V gene end was trimmed by 1 base and the J gene end by 4 bases; junction bases not matched to a gene: 12. CDR3 size: 19 residues. CDR3 protein: CASSLFLAGGLGTTGELFF. The DNA for the CDR3 is TGCGCCAGCAGCTTGTTCCTAGCGGGAGGACTCGGAACCACCGGGGAGCTGTTTTTT.

This clonotype was observed a few times. The genes are TRBV6-1 and TRBJ1-1, with D possibly being TRBD1 (6 bases). V lost 0 bases and J 5 bases, leaving 10 bases between the germline ends. Germline V gene data show CDR1 as MNHNS and CDR2 as SASEGT. The CDR3 sequence is 14 residues long. The CDR3 spells CASSEATGRTEAFF. Written as DNA, the CDR3 is TGTGCCAGCAGTGAAGCCACAGGGAGGACTGAAGCTTTCTTT.